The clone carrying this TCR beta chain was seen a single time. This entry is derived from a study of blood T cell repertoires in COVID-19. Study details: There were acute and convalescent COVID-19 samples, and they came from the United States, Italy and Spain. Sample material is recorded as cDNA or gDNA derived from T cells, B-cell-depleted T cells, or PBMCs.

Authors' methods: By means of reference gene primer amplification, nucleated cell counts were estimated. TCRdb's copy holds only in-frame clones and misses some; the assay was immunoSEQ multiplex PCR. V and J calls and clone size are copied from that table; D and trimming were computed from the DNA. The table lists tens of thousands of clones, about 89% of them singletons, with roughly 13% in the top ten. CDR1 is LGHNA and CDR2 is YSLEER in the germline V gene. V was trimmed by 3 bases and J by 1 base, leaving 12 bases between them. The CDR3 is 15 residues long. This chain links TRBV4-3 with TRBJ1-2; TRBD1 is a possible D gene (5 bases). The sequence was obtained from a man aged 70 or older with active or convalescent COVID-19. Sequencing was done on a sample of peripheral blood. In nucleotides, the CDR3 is TGCGCCAGCAGCCAGCGGGGGTTTTTTAACTATGGCTACACCTTC. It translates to CASSQRGFFNYGYTF.